These 3 T cell receptor beta chains originate from one sample sequenced in a study of blood T cell repertoires in COVID-19. TCRdb's copy holds only in-frame clones and misses some; the assay was immunoSEQ multiplex PCR. The sample records hundreds of thousands of clones, about 85% being singletons. The specimen sequenced was peripheral blood. These receptors originate from a woman of 80 years or more with active or convalescent COVID-19.

The rearrangement links TRBV9 to TRBJ2-5; 10 nucleotides match TRBD1. The length of the CDR3 is 17 residues. Per germline, CDR1 SGDLS and CDR2 YYNGEE. The junction had 12 bases not matched to a gene; V was cut back by 3 bases and J by 4 bases. The CDR3 here is CASSEKLGQGMRETQYF. As DNA, the CDR3 is TGTGCCAGCAGCGAGAAATTGGGACAGGGGATGAGAGAGACCCAGTACTTC.

In its sample, this clone was seen a few times. The chain uses TRBV3-1 (or the pseudogene TRBV3-2) and TRBJ1-6, with D maybe TRBD1 (5 bases). The ends were cut back, 5 bases at V and 9 bases at J, with 17 bases in the middle. The CDR3 totals 15 residues. The germline CDR1 and CDR2 sequences are LGHDT and YNNKEL (reference sequence). The chain's CDR3 is CASSVGQGIFSPLHF. The CDR3, as DNA: TGTGCCAGCAGCGTAGGGCAGGGCATTTTTTCACCCCTCCACTTT.

This chain links TRBV5-1 with TRBJ2-3; 13 bases are shared with TRBD2. This CDR3 spans 14 amino acids. Trimming at V came to 1 base and at J to 14 bases, leaving 7 bases not matched to a gene. In germline, CDR1 is SGHRS, CDR2 YFSETQ. This CDR3 is CASSLTTSGRKRYF. CDR3 bases: TGCGCCAGCAGCTTGACGACTAGCGGGAGGAAACGGTATTTT.